The 27 T cell receptor beta chains listed next were all sequenced from one sample in a study of identical twins. TCRdb re-called the 5' RACE reads through MiXCR, storing one row per CDR3 protein. The top ten clones hold 1.9% of a sample with approximately 220,000 distinct CDR3 sequences, 6.5% to 8.5% of them seen once. Another study also made use of these data, one on yellow fever vaccine responses in identical twins.

The sequenced sample consisted of memory (CD45RO+) T cells sorted from blood. These receptors came from a woman under 30 in good health.

This clonotype was counted only a few times. V usage is TRBV4-3 and J usage is TRBJ1-2, with D unresolved. In germline, CDR1 is LGHNA, CDR2 YSLEER. CDR3 size: 13 residues. Trimming shortened V by 5 bases and J by 6 bases, and 13 bases separated the two germline ends. The CDR3 sequence is CASSSQIEDGYTF. The CDR3 DNA reads as TGCGCCAGCAGCTCGCAGATAGAGGATGGCTACACCTTC.

V gene TRBV11-2 combines with J gene TRBJ2-6, with 7 bases aligning to TRBD2. Germline CDR1 and CDR2: SGHAT and FQNNGV. The CDR3 is made up of 19 amino acids. Germline trimming cut 6 bases from V and 0 bases from J; bases unmatched to any gene: 14. The chain's CDR3 is CASRAQRTSPLSGANVLTF. The CDR3 nucleotides are TGTGCCAGCAGAGCCCAAAGGACTAGTCCCCTCTCTGGGGCCAACGTCCTGACTTTC.

This clonotype was picked up many times. The chain carries TRBV3-1 and TRBJ1-1, with TRBD1 matching over 8 bases. V was clipped by 4 bases and J by 1 base; unmatched bases: 14. This CDR3 comprises 18 residues. Looked up from germline, CDR1 is LGHDT and CDR2 is YNNKEL (reference sequence). In DNA, the CDR3 is TGTGCCAGCAGCCCATCCTTTTTGACAGGGGTAGGGAACACTGAAGCTTTCTTT. Amino acids: CASSPSFLTGVGNTEAFF.

Points on this clonotype: A junction boundary mismatches the germline segment, possibly from a read error. The chain combines TRBV3-1 with TRBJ1-6; D is unresolved. The germline V gene encodes CDR1 LGHDT and CDR2 YNNKEL (reference sequence). The CDR3 extends over 15 amino acids. The CDR3 sequence is CASSLDPVYNSPFHF. The CDR3 DNA is TGTGCCAGCAGCCTCGATCCCGTTTATAATTCACCCTTCCACTTT.

The CDR3 nucleotides read TGTGCCAGCAGCGTGCGGGGGGGTGCAGATACGCAGTATTTT. Translating it yields CASSVRGGADTQYF. The chain joins TRBV7-2 to TRBJ2-3, with TRBD2 identical over 9 bases. V gave up 5 bases and J gave up 4 bases; unmatched junction bases: 4. The CDR3 is 14 residues long. Germline loops: CDR1 SGHTA, CDR2 FQGNSA.

In this sample, this clonotype turned up many times. The chain has TRBV20-1 and TRBJ2-7; TRBD2 matches 10 bases. The trim removed 0 bases at V and 5 bases at J, leaving 7 bases unmatched. Germline V CDR1 and CDR2: DFQATT, SNEGSKA (reference sequence). The CDR3 has 15 residues. In nucleotides, the CDR3 is TGCAGTGCTAGAGATAGGCTAGCGGGAGCCCACGAGCAGTACTTC. Its translation is CSARDRLAGAHEQYF.

This clonotype was counted many times. The genes are TRBV5-1 and TRBJ2-7, with D tentatively TRBD2 (6 bases). This CDR3 region has 14 residues. The V and J ends lost 3 bases and 2 bases respectively, with 12 bases between them. The V gene's germline CDR1 is SGHRS and CDR2 YFSETQ. The CDR3 region has the DNA TGCGCCAGCAGCTACGGGACTCAGACCTACGAGCAGTACTTC. Translation gives CASSYGTQTYEQYF.

A few counts support this clonotype. The chain combines TRBV6-2 or TRBV6-3 with TRBJ2-1; TRBD2 matches 8 bases. Germline CDR1 and CDR2: MNHEY and SVGEGT. V was clipped by 7 bases and J by 1 base; unmatched bases: 6. The CDR3 spans 15 residues. The chain's CDR3 is CASTRLARSYNEQFF. The CDR3 DNA is TGTGCCAGCACCAGACTAGCGAGATCCTACAATGAGCAGTTCTTC.

This clonotype was seen repeatedly, ten times or more. The chain recombines TRBV27 with TRBJ2-1; the D is unclear. The CDR3 runs 16 residues. V was clipped by 3 bases and J by 5 bases, with 17 bases between them. The V gene's germline CDR1 is MNHEY and CDR2 SMNVEV (reference sequence). As DNA, the CDR3 is TGTGCCAGCAGTTTTCTTACCGTTAAGTTGGACAATGAGCAGTTCTTC. Residues: CASSFLTVKLDNEQFF.

This clonotype has a count of ten or more. The chain couples TRBV4-3 to TRBJ2-7; D call uncertain. V was cut by 1 base and J by 0 bases, with 7 bases left in between. There are 14 residues in the CDR3. Germline V gene lookup returns CDR1 LGHNA and CDR2 YSLEER. Here the CDR3 reads CASSQAVASYEQYF. The CDR3 region has the DNA TGCGCCAGCAGCCAAGCGGTGGCCTCCTACGAGCAGTACTTC.

The rearrangement joins TRBV5-1 to TRBJ2-1, with TRBD2 matching 12 bases. Germline CDR1 SGHRS, CDR2 YFSETQ. This CDR3 comprises 17 residues. V lost 4 bases, J lost 0 bases, and 5 bases stayed unmatched. DNA for the CDR3: TGCGCCAGCAGCCAAAAGACTAGCGGGAGCTCCTACAATGAGCAGTTCTTC. Encoded protein: CASSQKTSGSSYNEQFF.

Only a few counts were recorded for this clonotype. The V and J genes are TRBV6-2 or TRBV6-3 and TRBJ2-2; D perhaps matches TRBD1 (6 bases). CDR1 and CDR2 from the germline V gene are MNHEY and SVGEGT. V dropped 6 bases and J dropped 5 bases, with 16 bases sitting between them. The CDR3 consists of 15 residues. CDR3 DNA: TGTGCCAGCAGCTTTACAGGGCTCGGAACCGGGGAGCTGTTTTTT. Translation: CASSFTGLGTGELFF.

V gene TRBV10-2 combines with J gene TRBJ2-3, with D maybe TRBD2 (5 bases). The CDR3 totals 14 residues. Trimming took 7 bases from V and 2 from J, leaving 13 bases between them. Germline V gene lookup returns CDR1 WSHSY and CDR2 SAAADI. In nucleotides, the CDR3 is TGCGCCAGCAACCCAGAGAGGGCCACAGATACGCAGTATTTT. Residues: CASNPERATDTQYF.

This clonotype was recorded a few times. The CDR3 loop is CASSPVSLANTGELFF. In DNA form, the CDR3 reads TGTGCCAGCTCACCAGTTAGCCTAGCGAACACCGGGGAGCTGTTTTTT. The chain carries TRBV18 and TRBJ2-2; D not certain. CDR3 size: 16 residues. V was trimmed by 2 bases and J by 0 bases, leaving 10 bases between them. CDR1 is KGHSH, CDR2 LQKENI, per germline.

In this sample, this clonotype turned up many times. The V gene is TRBV5-1, the J gene TRBJ2-7; 7 nucleotides align to TRBD2. Germline CDR1 SGHRS, CDR2 YFSETQ. CDR3 length: 13 residues. V lost 2 bases to trimming and J lost 6 bases; unmatched junction nucleotides: 5. The CDR3 loop is CASSLRLAGEQYF. The CDR3 DNA reads TGCGCCAGCAGCTTACGACTAGCAGGCGAGCAGTACTTC.

This clonotype occurred a few times. This chain links TRBV7-3 with TRBJ2-2; 9 nucleotides agree with TRBD2. The CDR3 contains 17 residues. The germline CDR1 and CDR2 sequences are SGHTA and FQGTGA. V lost 2 bases to trimming and J lost 3 bases; unmatched junction nucleotides: 7. The CDR3 here is CASSLSGTSRYTGELFF. The CDR3 DNA reads as TGTGCCAGCAGCTTATCGGGGACTAGCAGATACACCGGGGAGCTGTTTTTT.

This clonotype showed up many times. The gene calls are TRBV20-1 and TRBJ1-6; D gene unclear. CDR3 length: 13 residues. Trimming removed 6 bases at V and 6 bases at J, with 12 bases between. CDR1 and CDR2 (germline): DFQATT, SNEGSKA (reference sequence). The CDR3: CSAPTQTNSPLHF. In nucleotides, the CDR3 is TGCAGTGCCCCGACACAGACTAATTCACCCCTCCACTTT.

The V call is TRBV6-1, the J call TRBJ2-2; perhaps TRBD1 as D (6 bases). Between the trimmed V and J ends, which lost 6 bases and 2 bases, there was a span of 13 bases. CDR1 MNHNS and CDR2 SASEGT come from the germline V gene. The CDR3 sequence is 15 residues long. CDR3 DNA: TGTGCCAGCAGACCTACAGGGTTAAACACCGGGGAGCTGTTTTTT. Its translation: CASRPTGLNTGELFF.

This clonotype was observed a few times. This chain connects TRBV5-1 to TRBJ2-3; the D is unclear. The CDR3 contains 13 residues. Trimming left V 7 bases short and J 6 bases short, with 15 bases between. Germline V CDR1 and CDR2: SGHRS, YFSETQ. CDR3 amino acids: CASFLGATDTQYF. In DNA form, the CDR3 reads TGCGCCAGCTTCTTGGGCGCTACTGATACGCAGTATTTT.

This rearrangement joins TRBV29-1 to TRBJ2-7; a weak D match, TRBD2 (5 bases). Germline V CDR1 and CDR2: SQVTM, ANQGSEA. This CDR3 spans 14 amino acids. V was pared by 7 bases and J by 2 bases, with 18 bases between. CDR3 residues: CSADGVAKPYEQYF. CDR3 DNA sequence: TGCAGCGCCGACGGGGTTGCAAAGCCCTACGAGCAGTACTTC.

This clonotype was counted ten times or more. The chain uses TRBV3-1 and TRBJ2-2; no reliable D call. V was cut by 0 bases and J by 2 bases, with 7 bases left in between. CDR1 LGHDT and CDR2 YNNKEL come from the germline V gene (reference sequence). There are 15 residues in the CDR3. This chain's CDR3 is CASSQEGFNTGELFF. The CDR3 region has the DNA TGTGCCAGCAGCCAAGAGGGCTTTAACACCGGGGAGCTGTTTTTT.

This clonotype was found many times. The chain couples TRBV10-3 to TRBJ2-7; a possible D gene is TRBD1 (6 bases). Trimming left V 6 bases short and J 2 bases short, with 8 bases between. Germline V CDR1 and CDR2: ENHRY, SYGVKD. The CDR3 loop spans 12 amino acids. The CDR3 DNA reads TGTGCCATCAGGGACAGCCCCTACGAGCAGTACTTC. It is translated as CAIRDSPYEQYF.

This clonotype came up a few times. The V and J genes are TRBV25-1 and TRBJ2-7, with D perhaps assigned TRBD1 or TRBD2 (6 bases each). From germline, CDR1 is MGHDK and CDR2 SYGVNS. Between the trimmed V and J ends, which lost 2 bases and 3 bases, there was a span of 29 bases. The CDR3 length is 20 residues. The CDR3 is CASSEGPGARKNKNNYEQYF. The DNA of the CDR3 is TGTGCCAGCAGTGAAGGTCCGGGGGCGAGGAAGAACAAAAACAACTACGAGCAGTACTTC.

The chain joins TRBV18 to TRBJ2-1; perhaps D is TRBD1 or TRBD2 (5 bases each). The V and J ends lost 3 bases and 9 bases respectively, with 18 bases between them. The CDR3 has 15 residues. From germline, CDR1 is KGHSH and CDR2 LQKENI. The CDR3 DNA sequence: TGTGCCAGCTCACCGGCGACTCGGGGTCAGGGTGAGCAGTTCTTC. Its protein is CASSPATRGQGEQFF.

Only a few counts were recorded for this clonotype. The V gene is TRBV6-2 or TRBV6-3, the J gene TRBJ2-7; 7 bases line up with TRBD2. The CDR3 covers 19 residues. From germline, CDR1 is MNHEY and CDR2 SVGEGT. J gave up 1 base and V 6 bases, and 21 bases lay outside the gene matches. CDR3 sequence (DNA): TGTGCCAGCAGGGCTGCTCTTGGGGGGGAGTATCGTCGGTCCTACGAGCAGTACTTC. Amino acid sequence: CASRAALGGEYRRSYEQYF.

The genes are TRBV20-1 and TRBJ2-7; D not certain. The CDR3 has 13 amino acids. V lost 0 bases and J lost 0, with 6 bases in between. Germline V CDR1 and CDR2: DFQATT, SNEGSKA (reference sequence). The CDR3 loop is CSARDGNSYEQYF. Written as DNA, the CDR3 is TGCAGTGCTAGAGATGGGAACTCCTACGAGCAGTACTTC.

This clonotype was detected ten times or more. The chain carries TRBV12-3 or TRBV12-4 and TRBJ1-1; no firm D call. V was shortened by 5 bases and J by 7 bases, with 11 bases between the two germline ends. This CDR3 region has 12 residues. CDR3 sequence: CASSEWSFEAFF. The CDR3 DNA reads as TGTGCCAGCAGTGAGTGGAGTTTTGAAGCTTTCTTT.